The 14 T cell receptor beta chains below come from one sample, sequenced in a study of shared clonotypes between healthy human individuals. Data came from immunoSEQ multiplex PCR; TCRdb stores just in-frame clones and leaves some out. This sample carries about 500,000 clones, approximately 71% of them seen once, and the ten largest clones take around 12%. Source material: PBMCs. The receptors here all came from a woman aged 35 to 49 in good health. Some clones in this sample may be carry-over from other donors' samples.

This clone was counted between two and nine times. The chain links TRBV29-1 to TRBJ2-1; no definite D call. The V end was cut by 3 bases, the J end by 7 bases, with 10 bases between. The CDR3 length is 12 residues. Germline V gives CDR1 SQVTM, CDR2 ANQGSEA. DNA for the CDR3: TGCAGCGTTGATGAGTCCGGGAATGAGCAGTTCTTC. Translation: CSVDESGNEQFF.

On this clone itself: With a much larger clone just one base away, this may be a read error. The DNA for the CDR3 is TGCGCCAGCAGCCCTACTCCTGGCGGGAGGGCGGCCGGGGAGCTGTTTTTT. As protein: CASSPTPGGRAAGELFF. The chain joins TRBV5-1 to TRBJ2-2; 9 bases are a match to TRBD2. Looked up from germline, CDR1 is SGHRS and CDR2 is YFSETQ. After removal of 4 bases from V and 6 bases from J, the junction contained 13 bases not matched to a gene. The length of the CDR3 is 17 residues.

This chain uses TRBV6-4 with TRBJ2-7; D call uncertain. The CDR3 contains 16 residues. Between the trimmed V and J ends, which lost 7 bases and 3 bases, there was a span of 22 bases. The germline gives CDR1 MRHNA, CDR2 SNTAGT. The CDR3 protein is CASIPEVEHFFYEQYF. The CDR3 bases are TGTGCCAGCATTCCCGAGGTTGAACACTTTTTCTACGAGCAGTACTTC.

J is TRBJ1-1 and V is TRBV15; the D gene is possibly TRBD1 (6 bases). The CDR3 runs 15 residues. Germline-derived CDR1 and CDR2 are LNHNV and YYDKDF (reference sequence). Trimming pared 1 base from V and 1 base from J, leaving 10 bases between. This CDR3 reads CATSRGRQENTEAFF. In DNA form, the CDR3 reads TGTGCCACCAGCAGAGGTAGACAGGAGAACACTGAAGCTTTCTTT.

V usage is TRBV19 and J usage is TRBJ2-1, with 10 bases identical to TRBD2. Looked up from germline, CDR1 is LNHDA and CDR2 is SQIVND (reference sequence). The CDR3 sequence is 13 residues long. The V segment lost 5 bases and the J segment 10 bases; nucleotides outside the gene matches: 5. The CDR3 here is CASSPVLAGEQFF. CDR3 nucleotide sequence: TGTGCCAGTAGTCCCGTACTAGCGGGGGAGCAGTTCTTC.

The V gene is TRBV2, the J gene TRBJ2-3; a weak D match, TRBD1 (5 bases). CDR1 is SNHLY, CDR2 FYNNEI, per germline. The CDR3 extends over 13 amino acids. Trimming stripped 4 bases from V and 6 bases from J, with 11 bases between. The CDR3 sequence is CASSGQGGDTQYF. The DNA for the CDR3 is TGTGCCAGCAGTGGGCAGGGTGGGGATACGCAGTATTTT.

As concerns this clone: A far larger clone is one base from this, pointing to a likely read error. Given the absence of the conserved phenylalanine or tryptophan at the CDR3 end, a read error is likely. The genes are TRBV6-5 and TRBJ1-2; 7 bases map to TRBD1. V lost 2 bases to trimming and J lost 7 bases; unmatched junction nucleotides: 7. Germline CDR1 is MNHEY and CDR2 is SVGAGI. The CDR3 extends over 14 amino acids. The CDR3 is CASSYRGQGGGYTS. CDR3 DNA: TGTGCCAGCAGTTACAGGGGGCAAGGGGGTGGCTACACCTCC.

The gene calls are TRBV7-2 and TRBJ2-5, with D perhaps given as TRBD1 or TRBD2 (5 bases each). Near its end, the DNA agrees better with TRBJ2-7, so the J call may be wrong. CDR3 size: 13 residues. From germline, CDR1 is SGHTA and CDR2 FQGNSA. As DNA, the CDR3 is TGTGCCAGCAGCCTGGGACGCGAGTACGAGCAGTACTTC. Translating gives CASSLGREYEQYF.

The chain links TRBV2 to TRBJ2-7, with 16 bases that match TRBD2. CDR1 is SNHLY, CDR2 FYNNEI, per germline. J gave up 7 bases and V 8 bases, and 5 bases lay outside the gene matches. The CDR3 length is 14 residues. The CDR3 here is CASLGTSGREEQYF. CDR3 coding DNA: TGTGCCAGCTTGGGGACTAGCGGGAGGGAAGAGCAGTACTTC.

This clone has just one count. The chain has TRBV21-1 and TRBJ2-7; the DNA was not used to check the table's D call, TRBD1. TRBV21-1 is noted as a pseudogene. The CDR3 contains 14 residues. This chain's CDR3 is CASSKPGQFYEQYF. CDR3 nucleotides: TGTGCCAGCAGCAAACCGGGACAGTTCTACGAGCAGTACTTC.

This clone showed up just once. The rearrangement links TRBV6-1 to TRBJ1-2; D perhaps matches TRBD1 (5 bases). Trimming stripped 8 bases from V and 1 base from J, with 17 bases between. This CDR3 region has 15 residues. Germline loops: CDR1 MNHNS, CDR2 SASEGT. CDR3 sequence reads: CASVEQELFNYGYTF. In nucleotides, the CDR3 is TGTGCCAGCGTGGAACAGGAACTTTTTAACTATGGCTACACCTTC.

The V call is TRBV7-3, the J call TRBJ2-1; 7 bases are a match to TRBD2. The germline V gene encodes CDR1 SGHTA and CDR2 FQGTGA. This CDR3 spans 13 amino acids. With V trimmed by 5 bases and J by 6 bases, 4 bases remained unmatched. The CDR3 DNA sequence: TGTGCCAGCAGCCCCCGGACTAGCAATGAGCAGTTCTTC. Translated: CASSPRTSNEQFF. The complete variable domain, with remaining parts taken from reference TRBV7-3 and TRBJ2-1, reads GAGVSQTPSNKVTEKGKYVELRCDPISGHTALYWYRQSLGQGPEFLIYFQGTGAADDSGLPNDRFFAVRPEGSVSTLKIQRTERGDSAVYLCASSPRTSNEQFFGPGTRLTVL.

This CDR3 reads CASSWDPGTQYF. As DNA, the CDR3 is TGTGCCAGCAGTTGGGACCCTGGGACCCAGTACTTC. The chain uses TRBV28 and TRBJ2-5; possibly TRBD1 or TRBD2 for D (5 bases each). The germline V gene encodes CDR1 MDHEN and CDR2 SYDVKM. The CDR3 extends over 12 amino acids. Trimming removed 4 bases at V and 7 bases at J, with 10 bases between.

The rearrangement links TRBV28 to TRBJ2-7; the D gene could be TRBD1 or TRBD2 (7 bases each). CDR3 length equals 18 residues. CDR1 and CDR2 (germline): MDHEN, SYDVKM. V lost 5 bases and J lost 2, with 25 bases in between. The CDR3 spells CASSGIGGGRTAPYEQYF. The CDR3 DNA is TGTGCCAGCAGTGGAATAGGGGGCGGGAGAACAGCACCCTACGAGCAGTACTTC.